This TCR beta chain derives from a study of metastatic and nonmetastatic thyroid tumors. The V gene's germline CDR1 is MDHEN and CDR2 SYDVKM. V was clipped by 6 bases and J by 0 bases, with 15 bases between them. The CDR3 runs 16 residues. Original handling: Building a distant-metastasis classifier for papillary thyroid cancer drew on CDR3 differences across clinicopathological groups. TCRdb re-called the PCR reads through MiXCR. TCRdb assigned the V and J calls; the authors' analysis was not used. The profile shows about 30,000 clones, around a quarter of them singletons. This clone was seen a few times. Every patient was untreated before thyroid surgery.

What was sequenced was blood. This TCR derives from a female donor with papillary thyroid cancer or a benign thyroid nodule (not recorded which). Some clones in this sample may be carry-over from other donors' samples. V gene TRBV28 combines with J gene TRBJ2-1; D could derive from TRBD1 or TRBD2 (6 bases each). CDR3 in amino acids: CASRGGGTNSYNEQFF. The CDR3 DNA follows: TGTGCCAGCAGAGGTGGGGGGACAAACTCCTACAATGAGCAGTTCTTC.